This T cell receptor beta chain was captured by sequencing in a study of OX40 agonist ivuxolimab in advanced cancers. Study information: Having had anti-PD-1, anti-PD-L1 or anti-CTLA-4 therapy before was allowed, and roughly 40% had some. In three patients, partial responses were observed, one with hepatocellular carcinoma and two with cutaneous melanoma. General observations from the study: CD4+ and CD8+ T cells in blood underwent clonal expansion by week 6 at 0.1 to 3.0 mg/kg. Expanded clones belonging to CD8+ T cells outnumbered, on average, those of CD4+.

Clones were sequenced by immunoSEQ multiplex PCR, and TCRdb holds only the in-frame ones, with some missing. This sample has approximately 54,000 clones; approximately 93% occur once, and the top ten carry roughly 12%. The CDR3 is made up of 15 amino acids. The V gene end was trimmed by 3 bases and the J gene end by 2 bases; junction bases not matched to a gene: 5. Germline assignment: CDR1 MDHEN and CDR2 SYDVKM. This clone was observed once. What it binds is unknown. This TCR was sampled from an adult with an advanced solid tumor such as melanoma, head and neck, liver or kidney cancer. The rearrangement uses TRBV28 and TRBJ2-3; 7 nucleotides line up with TRBD2. Sequencing was performed on CD4+ or CD8+ T cells sorted from blood, taken in a trial of the OX40 agonist ivuxolimab. The CDR3 here is CASSLVRDYTDTQYF. The CDR3 region has the DNA TGTGCCAGCAGTTTGGTCAGGGACTACACAGATACGCAGTATTTT. Full variable domain (missing parts from reference TRBV28 and TRBJ2-3): DVKVTQSSRYLVKRTGEKVFLECVQDMDHENMFWYRQDPGLGLRLIYFSYDVKMKEKGDIPEGYSVSREKKERFSLILESASTNQTSMYLCASSLVRDYTDTQYFGPGTRLTVL.